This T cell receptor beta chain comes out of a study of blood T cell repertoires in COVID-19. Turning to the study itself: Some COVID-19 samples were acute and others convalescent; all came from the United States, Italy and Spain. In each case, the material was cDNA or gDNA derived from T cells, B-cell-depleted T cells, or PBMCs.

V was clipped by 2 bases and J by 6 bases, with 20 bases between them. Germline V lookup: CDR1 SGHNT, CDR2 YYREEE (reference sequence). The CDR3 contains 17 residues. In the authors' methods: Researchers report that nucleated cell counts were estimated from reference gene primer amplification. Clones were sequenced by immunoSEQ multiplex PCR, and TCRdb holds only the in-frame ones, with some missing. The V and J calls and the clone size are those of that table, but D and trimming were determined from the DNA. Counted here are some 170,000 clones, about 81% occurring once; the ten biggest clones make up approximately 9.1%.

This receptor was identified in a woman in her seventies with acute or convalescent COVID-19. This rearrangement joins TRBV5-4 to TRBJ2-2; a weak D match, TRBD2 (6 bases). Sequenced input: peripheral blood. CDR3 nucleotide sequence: TGTGCCAGCAGCTTTTTTGGCCTCGGGGGAATCGCCGGGGAGCTGTTTTTT. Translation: CASSFFGLGGIAGELFF.